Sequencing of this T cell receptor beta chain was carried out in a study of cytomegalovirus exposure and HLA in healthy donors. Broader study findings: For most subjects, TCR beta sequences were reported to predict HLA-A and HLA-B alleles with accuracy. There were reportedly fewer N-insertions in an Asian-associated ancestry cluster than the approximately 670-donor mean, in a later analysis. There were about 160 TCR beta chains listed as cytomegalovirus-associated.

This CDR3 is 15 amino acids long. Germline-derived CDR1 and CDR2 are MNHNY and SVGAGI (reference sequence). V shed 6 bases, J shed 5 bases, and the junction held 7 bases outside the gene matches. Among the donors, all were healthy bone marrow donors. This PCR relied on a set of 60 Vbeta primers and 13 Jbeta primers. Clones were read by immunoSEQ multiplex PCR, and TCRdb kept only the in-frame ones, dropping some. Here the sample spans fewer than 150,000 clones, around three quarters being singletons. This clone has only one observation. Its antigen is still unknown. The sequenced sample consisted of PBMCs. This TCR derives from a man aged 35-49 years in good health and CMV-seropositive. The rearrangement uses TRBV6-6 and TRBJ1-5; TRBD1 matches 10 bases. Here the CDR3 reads CASRRTGGFDQPQHF. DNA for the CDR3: TGTGCCAGCAGGCGGACAGGGGGATTCGATCAGCCCCAGCATTTT.